The 23 T cell receptor beta chains below were found in one sample sequenced in a study of T cell repertoires in cytomegalovirus infection. From the reads, TCRdb called clonotypes with MiXCR, one entry per CDR3 protein. Found here are around 570,000 distinct CDR3 sequences, roughly 43% of them singletons; the top ten hold about 46%. The antigens of these receptors remain unknown. Source: cultured PBMCs, taken from culture after CMV antigen stimulation. These receptors were collected from a human donor in good health (CMV status not recorded). Some clones in this sample may be carry-over from other donors' samples.

This sequence joins TRBV5-1 and TRBJ2-1; D possibly uses TRBD1 or TRBD2 (5 bases each). V shed 2 bases and J shed 9 bases, with 15 bases lying between them. From germline, CDR1 is SGHRS and CDR2 YFSETQ. CDR3 length: 14 residues. The CDR3 reads CASSFGTHGGEQFF. The CDR3 nucleotides are TGCGCCAGCAGCTTCGGGACCCACGGCGGTGAGCAGTTCTTC.

This clonotype was seen more than once but under ten times. This chain joins TRBV20-1 and TRBJ2-3; D remains unclear. This CDR3 is 14 amino acids long. The ends were cut back, 5 bases at V and 7 bases at J, with 19 bases in the middle. CDR1 DFQATT and CDR2 SNEGSKA come from the germline V gene (reference sequence). The CDR3 loop is CSAVTEVRSYTQYF. CDR3 in DNA: TGCAGTGCTGTCACTGAGGTCCGTTCATATACGCAGTATTTT.

CDR3 sequence: CASSLILLYEQYF. The CDR3 nucleotides read TGTGCCAGCAGTTTAATCCTACTCTACGAGCAGTACTTC. The gene calls are TRBV12-3 or TRBV12-4 and TRBJ2-7, with D unclear. CDR3 length: 13 residues. V lost 2 bases, J lost 3 bases, and 8 bases lay in between.

This clonotype was recorded once. The chain links TRBV27 to TRBJ2-1; TRBD2 matches 8 bases. Germline-derived CDR1 and CDR2 are MNHEY and SMNVEV (reference sequence). The V segment lost 6 bases and the J segment 4 bases; nucleotides outside the gene matches: 11. This CDR3 has 16 residues. The CDR3 DNA reads as TGTGCCAGCAGCACCCGGGGGGGACTAGTTTACAATGAGCAGTTCTTC. Its translation: CASSTRGGLVYNEQFF.

A single count supports this clonotype. This sequence joins TRBV7-9 and TRBJ2-1; 10 bases line up with TRBD2. This CDR3 is built from 17 residues. CDR1 is SEHNR and CDR2 is FQNEAQ in the germline V gene (reference sequence). Trimming removed 4 bases from V and 4 bases from J; junction bases left unmatched: 10. The CDR3 coding sequence is TGTGCCAGCAGCTCCCAAGCGGGGGGGGTCAGGTACAATGAGCAGTTCTTC. Translated: CASSSQAGGVRYNEQFF.

The J gene is TRBJ1-5, the V gene TRBV12-3 or TRBV12-4; 10 nucleotides agree with TRBD1. Trimming cost V 4 bases and J 5 bases; bases outside gene matches: 8. CDR3 size: 16 residues. The chain's CDR3 is CASSSPTGGQYQPQHF. The CDR3 DNA sequence: TGTGCCAGCAGTTCTCCGACAGGGGGCCAATATCAGCCCCAGCATTTT.

This clonotype has more than one count but fewer than ten. J is TRBJ1-5 and V is TRBV7-6, with a possible D match to TRBD1 (5 bases). The V and J ends lost 4 bases and 6 bases respectively, with 13 bases between them. CDR3 length: 14 residues. Germline V gene sequence: CDR1 SGHVS, CDR2 FNYEAQ. CDR3: CASSSTRGGQPQHF. The CDR3 coding sequence is TGTGCCAGCAGCTCGACAAGGGGTGGTCAGCCCCAGCATTTT.

The gene calls are TRBV19 and TRBJ1-1; D uncertain. CDR1 is LNHDA, CDR2 SQIVND, per germline (reference sequence). The CDR3 is 12 residues long. V was trimmed by 5 bases and J by 4 bases, leaving 8 bases between them. The CDR3 sequence is CASSFKGTEAFF. In nucleotides, the CDR3 is TGTGCCAGTAGTTTTAAGGGCACTGAAGCTTTCTTT.

The gene calls are TRBV2 and TRBJ1-2; TRBD1 agrees at 7 bases. Germline V lookup: CDR1 SNHLY, CDR2 FYNNEI. The length of the CDR3 is 15 residues. V shed 1 base, J shed 6 bases, and the junction held 8 bases outside the gene matches. The CDR3 sequence: CASSEGATGRDGYTF. The DNA for the CDR3 is TGTGCCAGCAGTGAAGGGGCGACAGGGAGAGATGGCTACACCTTC.

The chain employs TRBV7-2 and TRBJ2-7; D remains ambiguous. The germline V and J ends were trimmed by 5 bases and 2 bases, with 13 bases remaining between them. Looked up from germline, CDR1 is SGHTA and CDR2 is FQGNSA. This CDR3 is built from 14 residues. This CDR3 reads CASSPAPGTYEQYF. In DNA form, the CDR3 reads TGTGCCAGCAGCCCTGCCCCGGGCACCTACGAGCAGTACTTC. The full variable domain, completed using reference TRBV7-2 and TRBJ2-7, is GAGVSQSPSNKVTEKGKDVELRCDPISGHTALYWYRQSLGQGLEFLIYFQGNSAPDKSGLPSDRFSAERTGGSVSTLTIQRTQQEDSAVYLCASSPAPGTYEQYFGPGTRLTVT.

The chain has TRBV11-2 and TRBJ2-3; TRBD2 agrees at 14 bases. Trimming at V came to 7 bases and at J to 14 bases, leaving 11 bases not matched to a gene. This CDR3 has 14 amino acids. Looked up from germline, CDR1 is SGHAT and CDR2 is FQNNGV. CDR3: CASTLGRGTSGGYF. The CDR3 nucleotides read TGTGCCAGCACCCTGGGCCGTGGGACTAGCGGGGGGTATTTT. The full variable domain, rest sourced from reference TRBV11-2 and TRBJ2-3, is EAGVAQSPRYKIIEKRQSVAFWCNPISGHATLYWYQQILGQGPKLLIQFQNNGVVDDSQLPKDRFSAERLKGVDSTLKIQPAKLEDSAVYLCASTLGRGTSGGYFGPGTRLTVL.

The chain uses TRBV12-3 or TRBV12-4 and TRBJ1-2; the D gene is possibly TRBD1 (6 bases). The CDR3 spans 16 residues. Trimming stripped 3 bases from V and 8 bases from J, with 22 bases between. The CDR3 sequence: CASSFGRFGGVEGYTF. The CDR3 bases are TGTGCCAGCAGTTTCGGGCGCTTCGGGGGCGTGGAGGGCTACACCTTC.

This chain links TRBV27 with TRBJ1-6, with a tentative D call TRBD1 (5 bases). Trimming shortened V by 5 bases and J by 9 bases, and 23 bases separated the two germline ends. The CDR3 is 17 amino acids. Germline V lookup: CDR1 MNHEY, CDR2 SMNVEV (reference sequence). The chain's CDR3 is CASSRDRTRAVTSPLHF. CDR3 coding DNA: TGTGCCAGCAGTCGAGACCGGACCAGGGCAGTTACTTCACCCCTCCACTTT.

This chain uses TRBV28 with TRBJ2-3; either TRBD1 or TRBD2 may fit D (5 bases each). The CDR3 is 21 amino acids. In germline, CDR1 is MDHEN, CDR2 SYDVKM. V lost 4 bases, J lost 9 bases, and 38 bases lay in between. The CDR3 DNA follows: TGTGCCAGCAGTTCACATACGATTGGCATGGGACCCTACACCTTCTCAGGGACGCAGTATTTT. Encoded protein: CASSSHTIGMGPYTFSGTQYF. Combining the CDR3 with reference TRBV28 and TRBJ2-3 gives the whole variable domain DVKVTQSSRYLVKRTGEKVFLECVQDMDHENMFWYRQDPGLGLRLIYFSYDVKMKEKGDIPEGYSVSREKKERFSLILESASTNQTSMYLCASSSHTIGMGPYTFSGTQYFGPGTRLTVL.

V is TRBV5-6 and J is TRBJ1-2; possible D gene TRBD1, 5 bases. The CDR3 contains 13 residues. The V gene's germline CDR1 is SGHDT and CDR2 YYEEEE. V was clipped by 7 bases and J by 1 base, with 11 bases between them. CDR3 DNA: TGTGCCAGCTTGAGGGGAGATAACTATGGCTACACCTTC. Amino acids: CASLRGDNYGYTF.

This clonotype has only a few counts. This chain uses TRBV2 with TRBJ1-4; D uncertain. Trimming cost V 4 bases and J 4 bases, with 7 bases left between them. The CDR3 is 13 amino acids. In germline, CDR1 is SNHLY, CDR2 FYNNEI. CDR3 sequence (DNA): TGTGCCAGCAGTGGGCGGGATAATGAAAAACTGTTTTTT. It encodes CASSGRDNEKLFF.

The rearrangement uses TRBV19 and TRBJ1-3, with unresolved D. The CDR3 length is 15 residues. The V gene lost 4 bases and the J gene lost 0 bases, with 10 bases spanning the gap. Germline values: CDR1 LNHDA, CDR2 SQIVND (reference sequence). CDR3 in amino acids: CASSTEVSSGNTIYF. CDR3 bases: TGTGCCAGTAGTACCGAGGTTTCCTCTGGAAACACCATATATTTT. The whole variable domain, remainder taken from reference TRBV19 and TRBJ1-3, is DGGITQSPKYLFRKEGQNVTLSCEQNLNHDAMYWYRQDPGQGLRLIYYSQIVNDFQKGDIAEGYSVSREKKESFPLTVTSAQKNPTAFYLCASSTEVSSGNTIYFGEGSWLTVV.

In this sample, this clonotype turned up once. V usage is TRBV6-2 or TRBV6-3 and J usage is TRBJ1-2; D is possibly TRBD1 (6 bases). The CDR3 covers 12 residues. Trimming removed 11 bases from V and 2 bases from J, with 12 bases in between. Germline values: CDR1 MNHEY, CDR2 SVGEGT. This CDR3 reads CAAYTGNYGYTF. The CDR3 coding sequence is TGTGCCGCCTACACAGGGAACTATGGCTACACCTTC.

The chain combines TRBV7-2 with TRBJ2-5; tentative D call: TRBD1 (6 bases). V was clipped by 4 bases and J by 3 bases, with 12 bases between them. The CDR3 has 14 amino acids. Per the germline V gene, CDR1 is SGHTA and CDR2 is FQGNSA. This CDR3 is CASSSGTLKETQYF. CDR3 coding DNA: TGTGCCAGCAGCTCCGGGACATTAAAAGAGACCCAGTACTTC.

J is TRBJ2-1 and V is TRBV20-1, with 7 bases matching TRBD2. The CDR3 has 14 residues. Trimming took 3 bases from V and 6 from J; bases not matched to a gene: 8. Germline CDR1 is DFQATT and CDR2 is SNEGSKA (reference sequence). The CDR3 here is CSASTGTMINEQFF. Here the CDR3 DNA reads TGCAGTGCTAGCACCGGGACTATGATCAATGAGCAGTTCTTC.

The CDR3 region has the DNA TGTGCCAGCAGTCTACCCTTATGGGACAGAGTGCAAGAGACCCAGTACTTC. Its protein product is CASSLPLWDRVQETQYF. The rearrangement uses TRBV28 and TRBJ2-5, with 7 positions matching TRBD1. The CDR3 is 17 residues long. Looked up from germline, CDR1 is MDHEN and CDR2 is SYDVKM. V lost 5 bases to trimming and J lost 2 bases; unmatched junction nucleotides: 14.

This clonotype was detected only a few times. The rearrangement links TRBV7-9 to TRBJ1-1; D is unclear. V lost 4 bases and J lost 0, with 21 bases in between. Germline V gene sequence: CDR1 SEHNR, CDR2 FQNEAQ (reference sequence). This CDR3 is built from 18 residues. CDR3 coding DNA: TGTGCCAGCAGCTCCGGAAAACTACACGGCAAAATGAACACTGAAGCTTTCTTT. Translated, it gives CASSSGKLHGKMNTEAFF.

The count of this clonotype is one. CDR3 sequence reads: CSARDRGFYGYTF. The CDR3 region has the DNA TGCAGTGCTAGAGACAGGGGGTTTTATGGCTACACCTTC. The chain is built from TRBV20-1 and TRBJ1-2, with 7 positions matching TRBD1. CDR1 DFQATT and CDR2 SNEGSKA come from the germline V gene (reference sequence). V lost 0 bases and J lost 5; bases outside the gene matches: 3. The CDR3 loop spans 13 amino acids.